A single sample gave rise to the 15 T cell receptor beta chains below, sequenced in a study of human T cells and chemical hapten exposure. TCRdb reprocessed the 5' RACE reads via MiXCR and lists one record per CDR3 protein. In the table there are under 150,000 distinct CDR3 sequences, around a fifth of which are singletons. It was from unfractionated whole blood that total RNA was extracted. These receptors were taken from a human donor in good health.

The chain couples TRBV3-1 to TRBJ2-2, with D unresolved. CDR1 and CDR2 (germline): LGHDT, YNNKEL (reference sequence). Trimming removed 0 bases at V and 5 bases at J, with 10 bases between. CDR3 length equals 15 residues. The CDR3, as DNA: TGTGCCAGCAGCCAAGATGTCACAGTGACCGGGGAGCTGTTTTTT. It is translated as CASSQDVTVTGELFF. Using reference TRBV3-1 and TRBJ2-2 for the parts outside the CDR3, the full variable domain is DTAVSQTPKYLVTQMGNDKSIKCEQNLGHDTMYWYKQDSKKFLKIMFSYNNKELIINETVPNRFSPKSPDKAHLNLHINSLELGDSAVYFCASSQDVTVTGELFFGEGSRLTVL.

V usage is TRBV28 and J usage is TRBJ2-3, with D perhaps TRBD2 (5 bases). Trimming removed 4 bases at V and 5 bases at J, with 19 bases between. Germline V gene sequence: CDR1 MDHEN, CDR2 SYDVKM. The CDR3 runs 16 residues. The CDR3: CASSSPNSAVRDTQYF. CDR3 in DNA: TGTGCCAGCAGTTCCCCAAATTCAGCGGTACGAGATACGCAGTATTTT.

This clonotype was seen a few times. The chain has TRBV6-5 and TRBJ2-3; TRBD2 matches 9 bases. The V gene's germline CDR1 is MNHEY and CDR2 SVGAGI. The CDR3 spans 16 residues. V lost 2 bases and J lost 0; bases outside the gene matches: 3. The CDR3 reads CASSYGREGSTDTQYF. The CDR3 coding sequence is TGTGCCAGCAGTTACGGGCGGGAGGGTAGCACAGATACGCAGTATTTT.

This clonotype was detected only a few times. The V and J genes are TRBV6-5 and TRBJ2-5; a possible D gene is TRBD1 (5 bases). Trimming removed 1 base from V and 7 bases from J, with 22 bases in between. Looked up from germline, CDR1 is MNHEY and CDR2 is SVGAGI. The CDR3 is made up of 17 amino acids. CDR3 in DNA: TGTGCCAGCAGTTACTACCCCGGGCAGGCTACCCAGGGGACCCAGTACTTC. It translates to CASSYYPGQATQGTQYF.

V is TRBV4-1 and J is TRBJ1-1, with TRBD1 matching over 12 bases. Germline loops: CDR1 MGHRA, CDR2 YSYEKL. The V segment lost 0 bases and the J segment 4 bases; nucleotides outside the gene matches: 9. CDR3 size: 18 residues. The CDR3 sequence: CASSQDPPGQGAGTEAFF. The CDR3 coding sequence is TGCGCCAGCAGCCAAGATCCTCCGGGACAGGGGGCAGGCACTGAAGCTTTCTTT.

This clonotype was seen a few times. The rearrangement joins TRBV9 to TRBJ1-1; 7 bases line up with TRBD1. The ends lost 3 bases at V and 11 bases at J; junction bases unmatched: 13. The germline CDR1 and CDR2 sequences are SGDLS and YYNGEE. The CDR3 sequence is 14 residues long. CDR3 coding DNA: TGTGCCAGCAGCGCATCCCGGGACAGCCCCGGGGCTTTCTTT. Translation gives CASSASRDSPGAFF. Full variable domain (missing parts from reference TRBV9 and TRBJ1-1): DSGVTQTPKHLITATGQRVTLRCSPRSGDLSVYWYQQSLDQGLQFLIQYYNGEERAKGNILERFSAQQFPDLHSELNLSSLELGDSALYFCASSASRDSPGAFFGQGTRLTVV.

The genes are TRBV12-3 or TRBV12-4 and TRBJ1-3, with D uncertain. The length of the CDR3 is 14 residues. Trimming shortened V by 1 base and J by 4 bases, and 8 bases separated the two germline ends. This chain's CDR3 is CASSLEGDGNTIYF. DNA of the CDR3: TGTGCCAGCAGTTTAGAGGGAGACGGAAACACCATATATTTT.

This clonotype was detected only a few times. The V call is TRBV6-5, the J call TRBJ2-7; 8 nucleotides align to TRBD1. CDR1 and CDR2 (germline): MNHEY, SVGAGI. V shed 10 bases, J shed 0 bases, and the junction held 20 bases outside the gene matches. The CDR3 sequence is 18 residues long. The CDR3 DNA sequence: TGTGCCACCATCGAGACAGGGGACAACCGACTCATCTCCTACGAGCAGTACTTC. It codes for CATIETGDNRLISYEQYF.

The DNA of the CDR3 is TGTGCCAGCAGAGCTAGGCCGCCAGACCCGAGGAACACTGAAGCTTTCTTT. Translation: CASRARPPDPRNTEAFF. The chain has TRBV7-8 and TRBJ1-1; D remains unclear. Trimming removed 6 bases from V and 1 base from J, with 21 bases in between. Germline V gives CDR1 SGHVS, CDR2 FQNEAQ. This CDR3 contains 17 residues. Based on the CDR3 plus reference TRBV7-8 and TRBJ1-1, the full variable domain is GAGVSQSPRYKVAKRGQDVALRCDPISGHVSLFWYQQALGQGPEFLTYFQNEAQLDKSGLPSDRFFAERPEGSVSTLKIQRTQQEDSAVYLCASRARPPDPRNTEAFFGQGTRLTVV.

The chain is built from TRBV11-2 and TRBJ2-1; D is ambiguous. The CDR3 runs to 12 residues. The V gene lost 1 base and the J gene lost 10 bases, with 8 bases spanning the gap. Germline-derived CDR1 and CDR2 are SGHAT and FQNNGV. The CDR3 nucleotides read TGTGCCAGCAGCTTAGCGCTCCCCGAGCAGTTCTTC. It yields the protein CASSLALPEQFF.

This clonotype has a handful of counts. The V call is TRBV27, the J call TRBJ1-5, with 9 bases that match TRBD1. CDR3 length equals 16 residues. V lost 0 bases to trimming and J lost 6 bases; unmatched junction nucleotides: 6. In germline, CDR1 is MNHEY, CDR2 SMNVEV (reference sequence). The CDR3 here is CASSLSWDRVGQPQHF. The CDR3 coding sequence is TGTGCCAGCAGTTTATCGTGGGACAGGGTTGGTCAGCCCCAGCATTTT.

This clonotype occurred a few times. The chain employs TRBV7-2 and TRBJ1-1, with D unclear. The V end lost 1 base, the J end lost 1 base, and 16 bases lay between the germline ends. Looked up from germline, CDR1 is SGHTA and CDR2 is FQGNSA. This CDR3 is built from 17 residues. This chain's CDR3 is CASSLGGGIRRNTEAFF. The DNA for the CDR3 is TGTGCCAGCAGCTTAGGGGGAGGGATCAGGCGGAACACTGAAGCTTTCTTT.

The chain employs TRBV4-1 and TRBJ2-1; D tentatively reads TRBD1 or TRBD2 (5 bases each). Germline V gives CDR1 MGHRA, CDR2 YSYEKL. V was pared by 1 base and J by 0 bases, with 19 bases between. There are 19 residues in the CDR3. The CDR3: CASSQGFLRGGSSYNEQFF. The CDR3 bases are TGCGCCAGCAGCCAAGGATTTTTACGTGGGGGTAGCTCCTACAATGAGCAGTTCTTC.

The CDR3 reads CASSYSPASLGTDTQYF. CDR3 nucleotide sequence: TGTGCCAGCAGTTACTCGCCAGCGTCCCTGGGCACAGATACGCAGTATTTT. The chain employs TRBV6-5 and TRBJ2-3; D not certain. The CDR3 totals 17 residues. From germline, CDR1 is MNHEY and CDR2 SVGAGI. V shed 0 bases and J shed 1 base, with 14 bases lying between them.

The sample holds a few counts of this clonotype. This sequence joins TRBV28 and TRBJ1-6; D is ambiguous. The CDR3 consists of 13 residues. The germline V gene encodes CDR1 MDHEN and CDR2 SYDVKM. The V gene lost 6 bases and the J gene lost 10 bases, with 13 bases spanning the gap. CDR3 in DNA: TGTGCCAGCAGGGACGTATCCGGATCACCCCTCCACTTT. Protein sequence: CASRDVSGSPLHF.